These T cell receptor beta chains were read from a single sample in a study of blood T cells in healthy people across ages. Via MiXCR, TCRdb re-called the 5' RACE reads, giving one row per CDR3 protein. The sample includes fewer than 800,000 distinct CDR3 sequences, more than 20% of them seen just once. The sequencing input was blood. The receptors stem from a man between 65 and 85 years old in good health. Both conserved end residues are part of each CDR3. Each record gives: J gene, V gene, clone size, CDR3 protein. Some rows mark clone size as missing; the rest say once, few, many or name a class of expanded clone.

TRBJ2-2 TRBV25-1 . CASSEPGAGTGELFF
TRBJ1-5 TRBV19 . CASSGPGQGINQPQHF
. TRBV5-1 . CASSMGLDEQYF
TRBJ2-3 TRBV27 . CASRGLSTDTQYF
TRBJ2-2 TRBV12-3/TRBV12-4 . CASSPRTSGRAGTGELFF
TRBJ2-7 TRBV6-1 . CASSEVPGRGAYEQYF
TRBJ2-7 TRBV5-1 . CASSPRGQTASYEQYF
TRBJ2-3 TRBV4-1 few CASSQGREASQCF
TRBJ2-3 TRBV7-9 . CASSPRTSGTDTQYF
TRBJ2-7 TRBV20-1 . CSATGSSYEQYF
TRBJ2-5 TRBV7-2 few CASSLVVSQKTQYF
TRBJ2-1 TRBV10-3 . CAISSGYEQFF
TRBJ1-1 TRBV19 . CASSTTARVPEAFF
TRBJ2-3 TRBV25-1 many CASSGHTDTQYF
TRBJ2-7 TRBV20-1 . CSARAPAGGTYEQYF
TRBJ1-4 TRBV20-1 few CSAKASGEKLFF
TRBJ1-1 TRBV19 . CASSIRTDPTEAFF
TRBJ2-1 TRBV7-9 few CASSGPYTNEQFF
TRBJ2-5 TRBV29-1 few CSVDTHAETQYF
TRBJ2-5 TRBV7-2 . CASSEPGPLQETQYF
TRBJ1-4 TRBV29-1 . CSVAGEKLFF
. TRBV15 . CATSKKREVETQYF
TRBJ2-3 TRBV20-1 few CSPRTSGKYTDTQYF
. TRBV2 . CASRKGTGEGTEQFF
TRBJ2-3 TRBV20-1 few CSARVESRGTTDTQYF
TRBJ2-3 TRBV7-3 . CASTPVAGKADTQYF
. TRBV5-8 few CTSSWGQHRETQYF
TRBJ2-1 TRBV3-1 . CASSMTSGVGEQFF
TRBJ2-7 TRBV6-1 . CASSRQRLTSGTSYEQYF
. TRBV18 . CASSPRLAGGYNEQFF
TRBJ2-5 TRBV7-9 many CASSLGLLAGFQETQYF
TRBJ2-3 TRBV11-2 many CASSLKTEHTQYF
TRBJ2-5 TRBV20-1 . CSAGRLPQETQYF
TRBJ2-3 TRBV14 . CAGSQDFQGTDTQYF
TRBJ1-5 TRBV28 . CASSRTGGLVLYQPQHF
TRBJ1-1 TRBV7-3 few CASSLRPVRPGQRNTEAFF
TRBJ2-1 TRBV18 few CASSFGLAGAYNEQFF
TRBJ2-1 TRBV14 . CASSQTGSNEQFF
TRBJ2-1 TRBV2 . CASIPTGLAARNEQFF
TRBJ2-3 TRBV29-1 few CSVDVDTQYF
TRBJ2-3 TRBV10-3 few CAISGRAGAGDTQYF
TRBJ2-1 TRBV21-1 once CASSPPGLYNEQFF
TRBJ2-3 TRBV6-1 . CASSLQGREDTQYF
TRBJ1-5 TRBV25-1 . CASSDGQVNQPQHF
TRBJ1-5 TRBV2 . CASSESWGGPQHF
TRBJ2-5 TRBV7-9 . CASRQGMETQYF
TRBJ2-7 TRBV4-3 few CASSQEAGDVEQYF
. TRBV2 . CASSDTSGAHEQYF
TRBJ2-1 TRBV7-8 . CASRLRSTNNEQFF
TRBJ2-1 TRBV12-3/TRBV12-4 few CASSLLGPRAEQFF
TRBJ2-6 TRBV3-1 . CASSQLGANVLTF
TRBJ2-3 TRBV29-1 few CSVQAVGQGISDTQYF
TRBJ2-1 TRBV5-1 few CASSLTAATGDEQFF